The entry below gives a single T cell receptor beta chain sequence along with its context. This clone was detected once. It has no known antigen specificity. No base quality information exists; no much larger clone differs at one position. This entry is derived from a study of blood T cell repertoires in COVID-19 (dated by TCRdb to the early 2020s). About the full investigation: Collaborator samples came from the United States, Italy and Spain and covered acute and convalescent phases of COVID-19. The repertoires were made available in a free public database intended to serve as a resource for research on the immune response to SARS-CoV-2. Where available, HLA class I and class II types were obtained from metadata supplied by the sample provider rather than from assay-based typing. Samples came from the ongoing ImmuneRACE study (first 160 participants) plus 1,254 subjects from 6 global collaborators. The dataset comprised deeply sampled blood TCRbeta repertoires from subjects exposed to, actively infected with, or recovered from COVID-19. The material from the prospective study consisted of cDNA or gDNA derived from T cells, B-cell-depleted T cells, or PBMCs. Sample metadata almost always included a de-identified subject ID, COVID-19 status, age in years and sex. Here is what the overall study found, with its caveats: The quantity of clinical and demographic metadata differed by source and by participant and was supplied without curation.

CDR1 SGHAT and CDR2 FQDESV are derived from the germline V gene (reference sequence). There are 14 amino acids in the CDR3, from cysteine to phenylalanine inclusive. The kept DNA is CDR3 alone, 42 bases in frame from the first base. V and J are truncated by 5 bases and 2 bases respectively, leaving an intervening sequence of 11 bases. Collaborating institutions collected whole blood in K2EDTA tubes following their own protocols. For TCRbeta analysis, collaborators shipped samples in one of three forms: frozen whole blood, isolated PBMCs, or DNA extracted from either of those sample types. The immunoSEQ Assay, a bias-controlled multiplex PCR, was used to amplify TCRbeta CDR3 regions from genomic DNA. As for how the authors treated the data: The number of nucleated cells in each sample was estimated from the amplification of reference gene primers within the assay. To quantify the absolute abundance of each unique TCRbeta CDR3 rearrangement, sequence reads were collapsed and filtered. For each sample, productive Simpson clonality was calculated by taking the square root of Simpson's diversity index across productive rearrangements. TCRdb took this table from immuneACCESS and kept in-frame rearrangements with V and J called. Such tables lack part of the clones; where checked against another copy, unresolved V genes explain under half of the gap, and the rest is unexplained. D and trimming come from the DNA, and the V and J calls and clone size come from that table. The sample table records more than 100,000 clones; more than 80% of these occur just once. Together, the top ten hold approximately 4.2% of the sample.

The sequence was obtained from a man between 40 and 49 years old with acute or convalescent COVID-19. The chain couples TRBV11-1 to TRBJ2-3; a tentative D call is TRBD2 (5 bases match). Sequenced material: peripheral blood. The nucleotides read TGTGCCAGCAGCGCGGTAGCGCCCACAGATACGCAGTATTTT. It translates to CASSAVAPTDTQYF.